These T cell receptor beta chains were read from a single sample in a study of CD8 T cell repertoires and HIV-1 epitope variants. Clones were sequenced by immunoSEQ multiplex PCR, and TCRdb holds only the in-frame ones, with some missing. Of about 5,600 clones in the sample, about 70% were seen once. What these receptors recognize is not known. The sequenced sample was cultured CD8+ T cells derived from PBMCs. The receptors shown here come from a male donor with HIV. Each CDR3 is given without its conserved first and last residue. Fields, in order: J gene, V gene, CDR3 protein.

TRBJ2-7 | TRBV19 | ASSIAGDTLYEQY
TRBJ2-3 | TRBV10-3 | AISESEERSTGTDTQY
TRBJ2-7 | TRBV5-1 | ASSLWGGVDEQY
TRBJ1-6 | TRBV6-5 | ASSSLQSIDSPLH
TRBJ2-7 | TRBV28 | ASSPTLRQVSYEQY
TRBJ2-5 | TRBV4-3 | ASSQVGSDRYGTQY
TRBJ2-2 | TRBV7-9 | ASRGGLTADTGELF
TRBJ2-4 | TRBV4-3 | ASSQGVSDIQY
TRBJ2-7 | TRBV6-6 | ASSYSQGYEQY
TRBJ2-1 | TRBV29-1 | SVEDVFGGASYNEQF
TRBJ2-7 | TRBV6-6 | ASSYSGGDSSYEQY
TRBJ2-1 | TRBV5-4 | ASSLAGDDEF
TRBJ2-5 | TRBV2 | ASSLNLSNDRGEETQY
TRBJ2-2 | TRBV6-5 | ASSWTGYTGELF
TRBJ2-5 | TRBV5-6 | ASSLGGRAMETQY
TRBJ2-1 | TRBV15 | ATSREESNEQF
TRBJ2-7 | TRBV30 | AWSRGGANEQY
TRBJ2-7 | TRBV5-6 | ASSFRQRTHYEQY
TRBJ1-1 | TRBV6-1 | ASSSMGTGSTEAF
TRBJ2-1 | TRBV30 | AWSTTSGGYNEQF
TRBJ2-3 | TRBV9 | ASKSTGSTDTQY
TRBJ1-5 | TRBV15 | ATTQGGGNQPQH
TRBJ2-1 | TRBV7-7 | AVRDRGSSYNEQF
TRBJ2-7 | TRBV29-1 | SVVSDYEQY
TRBJ1-1 | TRBV11-2 | ASSLDRGAEAF
TRBJ1-1 | TRBV2 | AREREGNTEAF
TRBJ1-6 | TRBV9 | ASSPLGGQGNSPLH
TRBJ1-4 | TRBV7-9 | ASSLYGPVGEKLF
TRBJ2-7 | TRBV2 | ASSERQGGAYEQY
TRBJ2-3 | TRBV2 | ASRAGLAADTQY
TRBJ2-6 | TRBV11-2 | ASSPRTGRNSGANVLT
TRBJ2-7 | TRBV10-2 | ASSEGYSYEQY
TRBJ2-1 | TRBV5-4 | ASRPGQGTFNEQF
TRBJ2-5 | TRBV29-1 | SVELWTGETQY
TRBJ1-5 | TRBV7-2 | ASSSPPDGEPQH
TRBJ2-2 | TRBV19 | ATNRIPGLAGGQKFTGELF
TRBJ1-1 | TRBV14 | ASSQEGRVMNTEAF
TRBJ2-7 | TRBV4-3 | ASSQAGTPLYEQY
TRBJ2-7 | TRBV6-1 | ASSARGTYEQY
TRBJ2-1 | TRBV10-3 | AISESTAGGSYNEQF
TRBJ1-4 | TRBV5-4 | ASSLGAPRDEKLF
TRBJ2-7 | TRBV6-6 | ASSHDRGNHEQY
TRBJ2-5 | TRBV18 | ASSQGPSQETQY
TRBJ2-5 | TRBV5-4 | ASSLPKETQY
TRBJ1-1 | TRBV6-5 | ASSYEGATEAF
TRBJ1-1 | TRBV19 | ASSTNTGEGTEAF
TRBJ1-2 | TRBV7-8 | ASSDGQVSPYGYT
TRBJ1-1 | TRBV9 | ASSVEGKNTEAF
TRBJ2-2 | TRBV25-1 | ASSEVGLQNTGELF
TRBJ2-7 | TRBV28 | ASSPSGFGYEQY
TRBJ1-5 | TRBV28 | ASSRRQGANQPQH
TRBJ2-7 | TRBV13 | ASSLRGTGGYEQY
TRBJ2-5 | TRBV28 | ASSRESGGQETQY
TRBJ2-7 | TRBV7-8 | ASSLGGFDEQY
TRBJ2-2 | TRBV6-1 | ASSGLAGAGELF
TRBJ2-7 | TRBV5-6 | ASSPDTHGSYEQY
TRBJ2-3 | TRBV5-1 | ASSFDSPSTDTQY
TRBJ1-2 | TRBV6-5 | ASSYTGAHGYT